This T cell receptor beta chain was retrieved from a study of cytomegalovirus exposure and HLA in healthy donors. Whole-study context: A later analysis reported the same platform for the 100 to 150 validation repertoires and the approximately 720 first-cohort repertoires. Study-wide results and caveats: The investigators catalogued 150 to 200 TCR beta chains as cytomegalovirus-associated. It was found in a later analysis that first-cohort TCR clusters tended to co-occur in the approximately 130 validation repertoires. Many donors shared some public TCRs, even though most TCR sequences were rare.

Method: immunoSEQ multiplex PCR; TCRdb's copy keeps in-frame clones and lacks some. Among fewer than 200,000 clones, approximately 86% were seen once, and the ten largest hold less than 3%. This CDR3 comprises 14 residues. The germline CDR1 and CDR2 sequences are MNHNY and SVGAGI (reference sequence). V lost 5 bases and J lost 7, with 14 bases in between. As to this clone: Its matching antigen is unknown.

This rearrangement joins TRBV6-6 to TRBJ2-2; a possible D gene is TRBD1 (6 bases). This clonotype was sampled from a young man in good health and CMV-seropositive. Sequenced: PBMCs. The CDR3 reads CASSLGQMGGELFF. CDR3 nucleotide sequence: TGTGCCAGCAGTCTCGGACAGATGGGCGGGGAGCTGTTTTTT.